The clone carrying this T cell receptor (beta chain) has only one observation. The sample comes from a study of blood T cell repertoires in COVID-19. The wider study: T cells, B-cell-depleted T cells, or PBMCs supplied cDNA or gDNA.

The germline gives CDR1 MDHEN, CDR2 SYDVKM. The V and J ends lost 5 bases and 3 bases, in that order; junction bases with no gene match: 4. The CDR3 is made up of 16 amino acids. In the source study's methods: Amplification from reference gene primers served as the basis for estimated nucleated cell counts. Libraries were prepared by immunoSEQ multiplex PCR; TCRdb keeps only in-frame clonotypes and omits some of them. That table furnishes V, J and clone size, whereas the DNA furnished D and trimming. The repertoire holds over 25,000 clones, with under 85% as singletons. J is TRBJ1-6 and V is TRBV28, with 10 nucleotides matching TRBD1. Sequenced material: peripheral blood. The TCR comes from a woman aged 80 or over with acute or convalescent COVID-19. The DNA of the CDR3 is TGTGCCAGCAGTCGGGACAGGGGAGACTATAATTCACCCCTCCACTTT. Translating gives CASSRDRGDYNSPLHF.